Below, 22 T cell receptor beta chains from the same sample are listed, as sequenced in a study of blood T cell repertoires in COVID-19. TCRdb's copy holds only in-frame clones and misses some; the assay was immunoSEQ multiplex PCR. Among fewer than 45,000 clones listed, about 90% were seen once. Specimen: peripheral blood. The receptors here all came from a woman in her 30s in a cohort sampled during active COVID-19.

This chain uses TRBV25-1 with TRBJ2-1; 13 positions agree with TRBD2. Germline CDR1 is MGHDK and CDR2 is SYGVNS. This CDR3 contains 15 residues. The V gene end was trimmed by 6 bases and the J gene end by 10 bases; junction bases not matched to a gene: 9. In nucleotides, the CDR3 is TGTGCCAGCAGCTCTATCGGACTAGCGGGGGACGAGCAGTTCTTC. Amino acids: CASSSIGLAGDEQFF.

The V call is TRBV7-9, the J call TRBJ2-2; weak D call: TRBD1 (6 bases). The CDR3 totals 17 residues. Germline V lookup: CDR1 SEHNR, CDR2 FQNEAQ (reference sequence). The V end lost 5 bases, the J end lost 3 bases, and 19 bases lay between the germline ends. This CDR3 reads CASSAKRGSMYTGELFF. The CDR3 nucleotides read TGTGCCAGCAGCGCAAAAAGGGGGAGTATGTACACCGGGGAGCTGTTTTTT. Together with reference TRBV7-9 and TRBJ2-2, the CDR3 gives the full variable domain: DTGVSQNPRHKITKRGQNVTFRCDPISEHNRLYWYRQTLGQGPEFLTYFQNEAQLEKSRLLSDRFSAERPKGSFSTLEIQRTEQGDSAMYLCASSAKRGSMYTGELFFGEGSRLTVL.

The genes are TRBV3-1 (or the pseudogene TRBV3-2) and TRBJ1-5; D is undetermined. Trimming removed 2 bases at V and 6 bases at J, with 11 bases between. This CDR3 comprises 14 residues. Germline CDR1 and CDR2: LGHDT and YNNKEL (reference sequence). The CDR3, as DNA: TGTGCCAGCAGCCAACATGGAGGGAGTCAGCCCCAGCATTTT. Its protein is CASSQHGGSQPQHF.

The rearrangement joins TRBV4-2 to TRBJ2-7, with TRBD2 identical over 7 bases. The ends lost 1 base at V and 6 bases at J; junction bases unmatched: 12. Germline-derived CDR1 and CDR2 are LGHNA and YNFKEQ. This CDR3 has 16 residues. The CDR3 region has the DNA TGTGCCAGCAGCCAAGGTTCCCTGCGGGAGAGGGTCGAGCAGTACTTC. This encodes CASSQGSLRERVEQYF.

The gene calls are TRBV9 and TRBJ1-2; tentatively, D is TRBD1 (5 bases). Germline V gene lookup returns CDR1 SGDLS and CDR2 YYNGEE. Trimming stripped 0 bases from V and 8 bases from J, with 20 bases between. There are 16 residues in the CDR3. CDR3 sequence: CASSVDLHRRAMGYTF. Here the CDR3 DNA reads TGTGCCAGCAGCGTAGACCTTCACCGCAGGGCGATGGGCTACACCTTC.

The V gene is TRBV21-1, the J gene TRBJ1-1. TRBV21-1 is a known pseudogene. The CDR3 extends over 15 amino acids. The DNA of the CDR3 is TGTGCCAGCAGCAAAGATGGGAGATTGAACACTGAAGCTTTCTTT. Translation: CASSKDGRLNTEAFF.

The gene calls are TRBV18 and TRBJ2-1; 9 nucleotides match TRBD2. Germline V CDR1 and CDR2: KGHSH, LQKENI. The CDR3 has 14 residues. J was trimmed by 4 bases and V by 2 bases; bases with no gene match: 0. The CDR3 DNA sequence: TGTGCCAGCTCACCAGCGGGAGGGTACAATGAGCAGTTCTTC. Amino acids: CASSPAGGYNEQFF.

The CDR3 nucleotides read TGCGCCAGCAGCCAAGATCCCGGGACAGCGGAGACCCAGTACTTC. Protein product: CASSQDPGTAETQYF. The gene calls are TRBV4-1 and TRBJ2-5; 7 nucleotides line up with TRBD1. The CDR3 contains 15 residues. Germline assignment: CDR1 MGHRA and CDR2 YSYEKL. The V and J ends lost 0 bases and 5 bases, in that order; junction bases with no gene match: 6.

The chain combines TRBV7-9 with TRBJ2-5, with D perhaps matching TRBD1 (6 bases). CDR3 length equals 15 residues. V lost 5 bases and J lost 2, with 15 bases in between. The germline CDR1 and CDR2 sequences are SEHNR and FQNEAQ (reference sequence). The CDR3 DNA sequence: TGTGCCAGCAGCCATCCGGGACATCGTCAAGAGACCCAGTACTTC. This translates into CASSHPGHRQETQYF.

This chain joins TRBV5-6 and TRBJ2-7, with D possibly matching TRBD1 (5 bases). This CDR3 comprises 14 residues. The V and J ends lost 4 bases and 2 bases respectively, with 13 bases between them. CDR1 and CDR2 from the germline V gene are SGHDT and YYEEEE. CDR3 sequence: CASSPLTDPYEQYF. For the CDR3, the DNA is TGTGCCAGCAGCCCCCTGACAGATCCCTACGAGCAGTACTTC.

The chain is built from TRBV9 and TRBJ2-2; 13 nucleotides match TRBD2. Unmatched junction bases numbered 3, after V lost 4 bases and J lost 0 bases. The CDR3 runs to 17 residues. Germline V gene data show CDR1 as SGDLS and CDR2 as YYNGEE. The CDR3 DNA is TGTGCCAGCAGCCGGGGACTAGCGGGGCCGAACACCGGGGAGCTGTTTTTT. As protein: CASSRGLAGPNTGELFF.

This sequence joins TRBV7-9 and TRBJ1-2, with TRBD1 matching 7 bases. The germline V gene encodes CDR1 SEHNR and CDR2 FQNEAQ (reference sequence). The V gene end was trimmed by 1 base and the J gene end by 2 bases; junction bases not matched to a gene: 4. There are 15 residues in the CDR3. Here the CDR3 DNA reads TGTGCCAGCAGCTTAGTGGACAGGATAAACTATGGCTACACCTTC. It translates to CASSLVDRINYGYTF. Full variable domain (remainder filled in from reference TRBV7-9 and TRBJ1-2): DTGVSQNPRHKITKRGQNVTFRCDPISEHNRLYWYRQTLGQGPEFLTYFQNEAQLEKSRLLSDRFSAERPKGSFSTLEIQRTEQGDSAMYLCASSLVDRINYGYTFGSGTRLTVV.

The genes are TRBV7-8 and TRBJ1-1; D uncertain. CDR3 length equals 12 residues. V lost 8 bases, J lost 5 bases, and 12 bases lay in between. CDR1 is SGHVS and CDR2 is FQNEAQ in the germline V gene. In DNA form, the CDR3 reads TGTGCCAGCCTTACACGGGGAACTGAAGCTTTCTTT. Its protein is CASLTRGTEAFF.

This chain joins TRBV6-5 and TRBJ2-1; D is ambiguous. This CDR3 is built from 14 residues. The V gene's germline CDR1 is MNHEY and CDR2 SVGAGI. V was shortened by 2 bases and J by 6 bases, with 11 bases between the two germline ends. DNA for the CDR3: TGTGCCAGCAGTTACCTGGTAGCTGTCAATGAGCAGTTCTTC. Its protein is CASSYLVAVNEQFF.

This chain connects TRBV10-3 to TRBJ2-5, with D maybe TRBD2 (6 bases). Germline V CDR1 and CDR2: ENHRY, SYGVKD. The CDR3 runs 15 residues. The ends were cut back, 5 bases at V and 4 bases at J, with 17 bases in the middle. The CDR3 DNA follows: TGTGCCATCAGTACCGCCCCGGGAGCGGGAGAGACCCAGTACTTC. Protein sequence: CAISTAPGAGETQYF.

The chain recombines TRBV6-2 or TRBV6-3 with TRBJ2-3, with TRBD2 matching over 10 bases. The CDR3 length is 20 residues. Germline V CDR1 and CDR2: MNHEY, SVGEGT. V lost 0 bases and J lost 1; bases outside the gene matches: 13. This CDR3 is CASSYSRASSGRGGTDTQYF. The CDR3 DNA follows: TGTGCCAGCAGTTACTCGAGGGCTTCTAGCGGGAGAGGGGGCACAGATACGCAGTATTTT.

The chain uses TRBV18 and TRBJ1-2; 7 bases are a match to TRBD1. There are 14 residues in the CDR3. The ends lost 5 bases at V and 2 bases at J; junction bases unmatched: 5. Looked up from germline, CDR1 is KGHSH and CDR2 is LQKENI. The DNA for the CDR3 is TGTGCCAGCTCAAAACAGGGGCAGAACTATGGCTACACCTTC. As protein: CASSKQGQNYGYTF.

This chain links TRBV2 with TRBJ2-5; TRBD2 matches at 10 bases. The V segment lost 8 bases and the J segment 5 bases; nucleotides outside the gene matches: 8. The germline V gene has CDR1 SNHLY and CDR2 FYNNEI. The CDR3 is 14 amino acids. The CDR3: CASGSGRAGETQYF. CDR3 DNA: TGTGCCAGCGGCAGCGGGAGGGCCGGGGAGACCCAGTACTTC.

This clone was seen a handful of times. The rearrangement joins TRBV7-2 to TRBJ2-2; D may be TRBD2 (5 bases). CDR1 is SGHTA and CDR2 is FQGNSA in the germline V gene. Between the trimmed V and J ends, which lost 5 bases and 0 bases, there was a span of 19 bases. The CDR3 loop spans 18 amino acids. The CDR3 DNA reads as TGTGCCAGCAGCAGTCCGCCAAGCGGCCGATCGAACACCGGGGAGCTGTTTTTT. It specifies CASSSPPSGRSNTGELFF.

The chain couples TRBV4-3 to TRBJ1-3; D gene unclear. CDR1 and CDR2 from the germline V gene are LGHNA and YSLEER. The CDR3 runs 16 residues. The germline V and J ends were trimmed by 1 base and 0 bases, with 10 bases remaining between them. The CDR3 spells CASSQGPGVSGNTIYF. The CDR3 DNA reads as TGCGCCAGCAGCCAAGGCCCCGGGGTCTCTGGAAACACCATATATTTT.

The genes are TRBV5-4 and TRBJ1-1; TRBD1 might be the D (5 bases). V was shortened by 0 bases and J by 1 base, with 13 bases between the two germline ends. The CDR3 totals 16 residues. Germline CDR1 SGHNT, CDR2 YYREEE (reference sequence). CDR3 in DNA: TGTGCCAGCAGCTTGGGGGGCAACTATCAGAACACTGAAGCTTTCTTT. Protein product: CASSLGGNYQNTEAFF.

The gene calls are TRBV19 and TRBJ1-2; 12 bases fit TRBD1. The CDR3 has 14 residues. Trimming removed 5 bases from V and 6 bases from J; junction bases left unmatched: 4. CDR1 LNHDA and CDR2 SQIVND come from the germline V gene (reference sequence). The CDR3 DNA reads TGTGCCAGTAGTCGGGGACAGGGGGCGGATGGCTACACCTTC. Protein: CASSRGQGADGYTF.